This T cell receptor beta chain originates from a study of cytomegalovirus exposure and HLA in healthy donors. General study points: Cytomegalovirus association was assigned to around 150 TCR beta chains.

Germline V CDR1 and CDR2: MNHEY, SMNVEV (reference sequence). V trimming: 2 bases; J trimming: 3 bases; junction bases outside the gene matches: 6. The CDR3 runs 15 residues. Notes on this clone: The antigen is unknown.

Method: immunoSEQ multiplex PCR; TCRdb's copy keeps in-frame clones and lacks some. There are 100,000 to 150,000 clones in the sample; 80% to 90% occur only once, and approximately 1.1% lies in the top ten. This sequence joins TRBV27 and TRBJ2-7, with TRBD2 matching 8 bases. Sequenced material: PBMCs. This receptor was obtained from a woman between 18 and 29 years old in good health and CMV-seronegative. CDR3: CASSLGSGVRYEQYF. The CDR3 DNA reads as TGTGCCAGCAGTTTAGGTAGCGGGGTCCGCTACGAGCAGTACTTC.